This entry concerns a single T cell receptor beta chain. TCR cDNA, made by 5'RACE template switching, carried an added universal primer site and UMIs. A single record per CDR3 protein comes from TCRdb applying MiXCR to the 5' RACE reads. The data show some 1,300 distinct CDR3 sequences, about 50% seen once. The record originates from a study of T cells after yellow fever vaccination. Study in general: Based on CD3, CD45RA, CCR7 and CD95, EM, EMRA, CM and Tscm memory subsets were sorted. General study findings and limits: Within the sorted memory subsets, almost all vaccine-responding clonotypes could not be detected on day 0. High-abundance clonotypes from the bulk population could contaminate FACS-sorted repertoires.

Looked up from germline, CDR1 is LNHNV and CDR2 is YYDKDF (reference sequence). V shed 5 bases and J shed 3 bases, with 8 bases lying between them. The CDR3 is 12 residues long. The sequence came from a man in his late teens or twenties who received the YFV17D yellow fever vaccine. The chain recombines TRBV15 with TRBJ2-7; D ambiguous. Here the sequenced sample was PBMCs, either bulk or a sorted T-cell subset (CD4+, CD8+, memory, or dextramer-sorted; not recorded which), taken on the day of the yellow fever booster vaccination. Here the CDR3 reads CATSLDNYEQYF. The CDR3 coding sequence is TGTGCCACCAGCTTAGACAACTACGAGCAGTACTTC.